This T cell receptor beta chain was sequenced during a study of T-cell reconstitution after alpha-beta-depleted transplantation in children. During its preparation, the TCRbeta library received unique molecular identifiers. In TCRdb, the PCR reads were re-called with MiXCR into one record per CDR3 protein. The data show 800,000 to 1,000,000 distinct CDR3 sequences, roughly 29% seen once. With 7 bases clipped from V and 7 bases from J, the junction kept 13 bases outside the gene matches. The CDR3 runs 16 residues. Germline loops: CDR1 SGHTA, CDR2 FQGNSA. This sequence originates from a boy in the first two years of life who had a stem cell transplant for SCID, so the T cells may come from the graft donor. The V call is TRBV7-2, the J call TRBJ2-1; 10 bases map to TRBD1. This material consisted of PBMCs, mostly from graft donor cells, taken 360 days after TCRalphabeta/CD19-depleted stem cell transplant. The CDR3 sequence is CASNARGGQGLNEQFF. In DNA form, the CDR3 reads TGTGCCAGCAACGCACGGGGGGGACAGGGGCTTAATGAGCAGTTCTTC.